This T cell receptor (beta chain) was captured in a study of graft-versus-host responses after intestinal transplantation. Background on the study: The recipients all started with anti-thymocyte globulin induction and then took tacrolimus and steroids for 2 to 4 years. Whole-study findings and limits: Investigators detected GvH clones in recipient marrow, with some emerging earlier in ileum or blood.

Some clones are missing from TCRdb's copy, which holds only in-frame ones; the method was immunoSEQ multiplex PCR. The data contain about 110,000 clones, 93% of them singletons. A word on this clone: Its antigen remains unidentified.

CDR1 SGHDN and CDR2 FVKESK come from the germline V gene. The length of the CDR3 is 14 residues. Germline trimming cut 3 bases from V and 11 bases from J; bases unmatched to any gene: 12. Specimen: unstimulated CD8+ T cells sorted from spleen or lymph node cells, collected before intestinal transplant. The rearrangement links TRBV14 to TRBJ1-1; 7 nucleotides match TRBD1. The source is a human donor who received an intestinal transplant. CDR3 nucleotide sequence: TGTGCCAGCAGCCACACCCGGGACAGCCCTAGGGCTTTCTTT. Encoded protein: CASSHTRDSPRAFF.